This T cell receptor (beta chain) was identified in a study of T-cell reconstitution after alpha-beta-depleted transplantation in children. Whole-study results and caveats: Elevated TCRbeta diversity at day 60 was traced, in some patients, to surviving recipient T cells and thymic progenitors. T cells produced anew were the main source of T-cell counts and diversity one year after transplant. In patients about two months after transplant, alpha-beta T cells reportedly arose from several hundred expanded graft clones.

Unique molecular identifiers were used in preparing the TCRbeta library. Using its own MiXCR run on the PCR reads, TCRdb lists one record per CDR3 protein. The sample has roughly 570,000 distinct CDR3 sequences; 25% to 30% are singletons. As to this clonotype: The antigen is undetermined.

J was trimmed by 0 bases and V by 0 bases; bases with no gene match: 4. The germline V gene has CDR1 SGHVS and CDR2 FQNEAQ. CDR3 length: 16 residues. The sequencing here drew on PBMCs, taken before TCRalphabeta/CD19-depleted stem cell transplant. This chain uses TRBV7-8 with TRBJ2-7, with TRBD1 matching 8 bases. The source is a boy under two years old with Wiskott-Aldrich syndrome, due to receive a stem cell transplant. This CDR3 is CASSLAQGQGSYEQYF. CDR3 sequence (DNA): TGTGCCAGCAGCTTAGCGCAAGGACAGGGCTCCTACGAGCAGTACTTC.